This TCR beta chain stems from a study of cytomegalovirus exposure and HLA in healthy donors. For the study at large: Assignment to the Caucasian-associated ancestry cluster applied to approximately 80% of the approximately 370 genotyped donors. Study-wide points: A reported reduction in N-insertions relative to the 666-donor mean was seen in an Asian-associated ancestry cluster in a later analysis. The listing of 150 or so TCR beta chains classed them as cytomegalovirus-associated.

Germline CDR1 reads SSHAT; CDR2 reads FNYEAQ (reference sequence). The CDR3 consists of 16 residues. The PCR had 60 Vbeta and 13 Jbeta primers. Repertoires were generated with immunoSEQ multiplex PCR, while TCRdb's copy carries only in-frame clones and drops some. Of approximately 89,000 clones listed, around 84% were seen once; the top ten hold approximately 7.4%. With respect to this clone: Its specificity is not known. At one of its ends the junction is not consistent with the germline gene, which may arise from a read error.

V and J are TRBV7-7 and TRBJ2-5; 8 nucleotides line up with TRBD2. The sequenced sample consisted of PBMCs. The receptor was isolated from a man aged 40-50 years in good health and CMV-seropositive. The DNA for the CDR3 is TGTGCTAGCAGCTTAGCGGCGGGGGGCCACCAAGAGACCCAGTACTTC. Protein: CASSLAAGGHQETQYF.